The 4 T cell receptor beta chains below come from one sample, sequenced in a study of T cells in Graves' hyperthyroidism and ophthalmopathy. TCR beta CDR3 region amplification was performed from RNA transcripts. In the first-round RT-PCR of the TCR CDR3, the HTBI primer set was used. TCRdb used MiXCR to reprocess the multiplex PCR reads, holding one entry per CDR3 protein. The sample yields approximately 400,000 distinct CDR3 sequences, approximately 15% seen once. The sequenced sample consisted of blood. The origin of the receptors is a woman in her twenties or thirties with Graves' hyperthyroidism.

This clonotype was observed many times. The chain employs TRBV27 and TRBJ2-7; tentative D call: TRBD2 (6 bases). The germline V gene encodes CDR1 MNHEY and CDR2 SMNVEV (reference sequence). V was clipped by 11 bases and J by 2 bases, with 22 bases between them. The length of the CDR3 is 15 residues. CDR3 sequence (DNA): TGTGCCCGAAATGAGATGAGGGACTCTACCTACGAGCAGTACTTC. It codes for CARNEMRDSTYEQYF.

This clonotype was observed many times. V and J are TRBV12-3 or TRBV12-4 and TRBJ2-3; D perhaps matches TRBD2 (6 bases). V was pared by 8 bases and J by 0 bases, with 21 bases between. The CDR3 runs 17 residues. The DNA of the CDR3 is TGTGCCAGCGGCTCCGGGGGAGCCTTAGATAGCACAGATACGCAGTATTTT. It specifies CASGSGGALDSTDTQYF.

Only a few counts were recorded for this clonotype. The conserved final phenylalanine or tryptophan is absent from the CDR3, which likely points to a read error. The V and J genes are TRBV28 and TRBJ2-7; 8 nucleotides align to TRBD1. There are 13 residues in the CDR3. From germline, CDR1 is MDHEN and CDR2 SYDVKM. V lost 6 bases to trimming and J lost 7 bases; unmatched junction nucleotides: 8. The CDR3 nucleotides are TGTGCCAGCAGGCGACAGGGGAACGCAGAGCAGTACCTC. As protein: CASRRQGNAEQYL.

J is TRBJ2-4 and V is TRBV2; 8 nucleotides align to TRBD2. This CDR3 region has 16 residues. V shed 5 bases and J 9 bases; nucleotides not matched to a gene: 15. Germline V lookup: CDR1 SNHLY, CDR2 FYNNEI. The CDR3 here is CASSIQLALAGGIQYF. CDR3 sequence (DNA): TGTGCCAGCAGTATCCAACTAGCGCTCGCGGGGGGCATTCAGTACTTC. The complete variable domain, with remaining parts taken from reference TRBV2 and TRBJ2-4, reads EPEVTQTPSHQVTQMGQEVILRCVPISNHLYFYWYRQILGQKVEFLVSFYNNEISEKSEIFDDQFSVERPDGSNFTLKIRSTKLEDSAMYFCASSIQLALAGGIQYFGAGTRLSVL.